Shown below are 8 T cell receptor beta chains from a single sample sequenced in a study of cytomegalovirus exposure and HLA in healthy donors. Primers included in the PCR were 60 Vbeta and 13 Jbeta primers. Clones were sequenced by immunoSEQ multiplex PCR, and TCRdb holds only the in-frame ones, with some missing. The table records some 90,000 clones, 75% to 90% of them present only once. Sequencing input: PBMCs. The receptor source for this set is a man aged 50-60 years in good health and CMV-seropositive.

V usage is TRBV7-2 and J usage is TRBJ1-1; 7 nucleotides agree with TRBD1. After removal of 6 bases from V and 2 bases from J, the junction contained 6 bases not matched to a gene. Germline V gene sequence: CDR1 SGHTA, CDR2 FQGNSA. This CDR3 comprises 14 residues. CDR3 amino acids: CASRPGQTNTEAFF. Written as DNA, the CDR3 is TGTGCCAGCAGACCGGGACAGACCAACACTGAAGCTTTCTTT.

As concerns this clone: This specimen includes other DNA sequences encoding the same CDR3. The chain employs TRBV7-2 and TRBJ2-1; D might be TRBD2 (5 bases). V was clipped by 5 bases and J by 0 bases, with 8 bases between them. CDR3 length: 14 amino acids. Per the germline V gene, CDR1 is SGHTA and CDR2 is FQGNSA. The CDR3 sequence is CASSPRGSYNEQFF. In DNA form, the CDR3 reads TGTGCCAGCAGCCCACGGGGCTCCTACAATGAGCAGTTCTTC.

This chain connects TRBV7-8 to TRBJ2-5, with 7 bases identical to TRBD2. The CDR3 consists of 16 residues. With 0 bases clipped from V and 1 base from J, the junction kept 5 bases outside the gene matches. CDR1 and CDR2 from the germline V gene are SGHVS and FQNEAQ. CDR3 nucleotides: TGTGCCAGCAGCTTAGCGGCTCTAGCGGTCCAAGAGACCCAGTACTTC. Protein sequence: CASSLAALAVQETQYF.

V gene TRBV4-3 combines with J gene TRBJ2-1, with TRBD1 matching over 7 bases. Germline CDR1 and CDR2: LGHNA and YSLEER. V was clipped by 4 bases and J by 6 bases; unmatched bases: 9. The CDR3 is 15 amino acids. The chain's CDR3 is CASSPVTGYRNEQFF. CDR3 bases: TGCGCCAGCAGCCCCGTGACAGGGTATCGCAATGAGCAGTTCTTC.

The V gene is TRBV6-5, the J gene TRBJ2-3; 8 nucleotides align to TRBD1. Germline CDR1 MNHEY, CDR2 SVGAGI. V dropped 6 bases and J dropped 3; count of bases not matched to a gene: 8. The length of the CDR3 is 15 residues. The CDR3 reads CASRERTGLTDTQYF. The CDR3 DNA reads TGTGCCAGCAGGGAAAGGACAGGGTTAACAGATACGCAGTATTTT.

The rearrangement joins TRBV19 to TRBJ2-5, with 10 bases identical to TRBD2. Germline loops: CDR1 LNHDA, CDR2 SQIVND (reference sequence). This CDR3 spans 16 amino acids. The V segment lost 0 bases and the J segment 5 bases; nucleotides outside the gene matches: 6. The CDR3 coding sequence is TGTGCCAGTAGTATAGACTGGACTAGCGGTGTGGAGACCCAGTACTTC. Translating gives CASSIDWTSGVETQYF.

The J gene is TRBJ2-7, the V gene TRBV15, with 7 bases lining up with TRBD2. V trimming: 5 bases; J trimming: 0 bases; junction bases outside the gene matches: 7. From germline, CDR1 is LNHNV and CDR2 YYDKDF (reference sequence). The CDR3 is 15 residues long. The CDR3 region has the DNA TGTGCCACCAGCCAGAGCGGGGAAACCTCCTACGAGCAGTACTTC. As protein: CATSQSGETSYEQYF.

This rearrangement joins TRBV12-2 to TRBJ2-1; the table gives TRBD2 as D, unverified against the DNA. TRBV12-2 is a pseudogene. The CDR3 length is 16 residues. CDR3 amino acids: CASRLAELAVGNEQFF. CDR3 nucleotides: TGTGCAAGTCGCTTAGCGGAGCTAGCGGTAGGGAATGAGCAGTTCTTC.